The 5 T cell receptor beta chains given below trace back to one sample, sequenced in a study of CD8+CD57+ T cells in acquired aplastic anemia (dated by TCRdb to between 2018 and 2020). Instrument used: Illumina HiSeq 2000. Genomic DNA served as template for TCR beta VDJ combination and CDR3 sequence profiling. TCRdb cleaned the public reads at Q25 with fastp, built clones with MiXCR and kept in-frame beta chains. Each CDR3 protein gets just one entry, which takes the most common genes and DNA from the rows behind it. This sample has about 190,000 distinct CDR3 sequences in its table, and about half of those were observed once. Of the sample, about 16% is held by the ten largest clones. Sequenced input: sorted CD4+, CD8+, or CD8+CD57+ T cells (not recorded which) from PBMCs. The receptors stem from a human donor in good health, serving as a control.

CDR3 DNA: TGTGCCAGCAGTTTATCGGGACAGGCGTACACTGAAGCTTTCTTT. Protein sequence: CASSLSGQAYTEAFF. The V gene is TRBV27, the J gene TRBJ1-1; 8 nucleotides agree with TRBD1. J gave up 3 bases and V 0 bases, and 3 bases lay outside the gene matches. CDR1 and CDR2 (germline): MNHEY, SMNVEV (reference sequence). The CDR3 covers 15 residues.

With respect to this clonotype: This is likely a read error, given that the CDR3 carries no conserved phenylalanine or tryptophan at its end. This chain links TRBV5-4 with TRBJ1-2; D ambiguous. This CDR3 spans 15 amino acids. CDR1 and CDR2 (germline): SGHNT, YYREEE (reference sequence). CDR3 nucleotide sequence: TGCGCCAGCAGCCAAAGTCCCTTTTCGAGCTATGGCTACACCTCC. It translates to CASSQSPFSSYGYTS.

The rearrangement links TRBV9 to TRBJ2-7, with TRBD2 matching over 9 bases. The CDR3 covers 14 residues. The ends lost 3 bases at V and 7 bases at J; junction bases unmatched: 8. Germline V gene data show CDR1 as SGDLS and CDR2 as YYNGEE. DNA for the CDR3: TGTGCCAGCAGCGCCGGTAGCGGGAGACGAGAGCAGTACTTC. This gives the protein CASSAGSGRREQYF. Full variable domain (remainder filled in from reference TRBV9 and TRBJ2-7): DSGVTQTPKHLITATGQRVTLRCSPRSGDLSVYWYQQSLDQGLQFLIQYYNGEERAKGNILERFSAQQFPDLHSELNLSSLELGDSALYFCASSAGSGRREQYFGPGTRLTVT.

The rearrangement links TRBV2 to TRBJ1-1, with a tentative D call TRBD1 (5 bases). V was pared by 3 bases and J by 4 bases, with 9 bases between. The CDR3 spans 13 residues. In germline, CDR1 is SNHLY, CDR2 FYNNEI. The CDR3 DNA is TGTGCCAGCAGTGAGGGGGGGGTCACTGAAGCTTTCTTT. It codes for CASSEGGVTEAFF.

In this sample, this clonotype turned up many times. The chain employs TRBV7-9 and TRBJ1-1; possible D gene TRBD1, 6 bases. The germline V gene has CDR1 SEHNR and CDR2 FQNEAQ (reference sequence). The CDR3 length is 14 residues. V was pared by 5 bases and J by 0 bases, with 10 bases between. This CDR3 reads CASSEQGMNTEAFF. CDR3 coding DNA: TGTGCCAGCAGCGAGCAGGGGATGAACACTGAAGCTTTCTTT.